This T cell receptor beta chain was observed in a study of Ad26.COV2.S vaccination and SARS-CoV-2 variants. Across the whole study: Dosing was one shot or two shots 56 days apart.

General study findings and limits: Marked by substantial breadth, spike-specific CD8+ and CD4+ T cell responses were reportedly seen after vaccination.

Worth noting for this clone: Its antigen is unidentified.

The treatment was: roughly 18 received Ad26.COV2.S at low or high dose, single or two shots; a few received placebo; per-sample allocation not given. Each sample was drawn 63 days after the first injection (of vaccine or placebo). Assay: immunoSEQ multiplex PCR; the TCRdb copy retains only in-frame clones and omits some. The top ten clones hold around 3.6% of a sample with 350,000 to 450,000 clones, roughly 84% of them seen once. The CDR3 contains 15 residues. Germline V lookup: CDR1 SGHTA, CDR2 FQGTGA. V was clipped by 5 bases and J by 7 bases; unmatched bases: 11. This clonotype was obtained from a person aged 18-60 years who received the Ad26.COV2.S COVID-19 vaccine or a placebo. This specimen consisted of peripheral blood, obtained in a trial of Ad26.COV2.S vaccine versus placebo. The chain recombines TRBV7-3 with TRBJ2-3, with 8 bases aligning to TRBD2. CDR3 DNA sequence: TGTGCCAGCAGCCCAACGGGACTAGGGGACAATACGCAGTATTTT. This sequence encodes CASSPTGLGDNTQYF.